A single sample is the source of the 11 T cell receptor beta chains below, sequenced in a study of blood T cell repertoires in COVID-19. Data came from immunoSEQ multiplex PCR; TCRdb stores just in-frame clones and leaves some out. The sample records 70,000 to 75,000 clones, around four fifths being singletons. Sequenced: peripheral blood. Source of these receptors: a woman aged 55 to 70 with acute or convalescent COVID-19.

The chain uses TRBV19 and TRBJ1-5, with 9 bases matching TRBD1. With V trimmed by 6 bases and J by 4 bases, 4 bases remained unmatched. Germline V gives CDR1 LNHDA, CDR2 SQIVND (reference sequence). This CDR3 has 14 amino acids. The CDR3 reads CASRGTGFNQPQHF. CDR3 coding DNA: TGTGCCAGTAGGGGGACAGGGTTTAATCAGCCCCAGCATTTT.

V usage is TRBV6-7 and J usage is TRBJ1-5; 7 bases align to TRBD1. TRBV6-7 is given ORF status, its function remaining uncertain. Trimming removed 10 bases from V and 0 bases from J; junction bases left unmatched: 9. CDR3 size: 15 residues. The DNA for the CDR3 is TGTGCCAACATCCGGGACAGTTATAGCAATCAGCCCCAGCATTTT. This translates into CANIRDSYSNQPQHF.

The chain couples TRBV15 to TRBJ2-7; 7 bases agree with TRBD2. The CDR3 sequence is 15 residues long. J was trimmed by 3 bases and V by 1 base; bases with no gene match: 6. Germline assignment: CDR1 LNHNV and CDR2 YYDKDF (reference sequence). For the CDR3, the DNA is TGTGCCACCAGCAGAGCTTTGGGCGGGGGCTACGAGCAGTACTTC. This codes for CATSRALGGGYEQYF.

The chain joins TRBV11-2 to TRBJ1-3, with a weak D call TRBD1 (6 bases). Looked up from germline, CDR1 is SGHAT and CDR2 is FQNNGV. V was trimmed by 1 base and J by 0 bases, leaving 19 bases between them. The CDR3 sequence is 19 residues long. The CDR3 protein is CASSLVWLTTGSSGNTIYF. As DNA, the CDR3 is TGTGCCAGCAGCTTAGTCTGGTTAACCACAGGGAGCTCTGGAAACACCATATATTTT.

This clone was counted between two and nine times. The CDR3 bases are TGTGCCAGCAGCTCAATACAGGGGGCTCGCACCGGGGAGCTGTTTTTT. Its protein product is CASSSIQGARTGELFF. The V gene is TRBV7-6, the J gene TRBJ2-2, with 9 bases aligning to TRBD1. CDR3 length equals 16 residues. V lost 4 bases and J lost 4; bases outside the gene matches: 7. Looked up from germline, CDR1 is SGHVS and CDR2 is FNYEAQ.

V usage is TRBV9 and J usage is TRBJ2-2; D might be TRBD2 (7 bases). This CDR3 is built from 14 residues. Germline-derived CDR1 and CDR2 are SGDLS and YYNGEE. Trimming took 7 bases from V and 7 from J, leaving 17 bases between them. The CDR3 here is CASREGGGIGELFF. As DNA, the CDR3 is TGTGCCAGCCGTGAGGGAGGGGGGATCGGGGAGCTGTTTTTT.

V usage is TRBV4-1 and J usage is TRBJ2-5, with 12 nucleotides matching TRBD2. The germline CDR1 and CDR2 sequences are MGHRA and YSYEKL. The trim removed 9 bases at V and 2 bases at J, leaving 7 bases unmatched. The CDR3 totals 15 residues. CDR3 DNA: TGCGCCAGTAGTCTAGCGGGGGGGATTCAAGAGACCCAGTACTTC. Its protein product is CASSLAGGIQETQYF.

J is TRBJ1-1 and V is TRBV10-1; 9 nucleotides match TRBD1. With 5 bases clipped from V and 0 bases from J, the junction kept 16 bases outside the gene matches. The germline V gene has CDR1 WNHNN and CDR2 SYGVQD (reference sequence). The CDR3 spans 19 residues. CDR3 amino acids: CASSRSPPRQGGMNTEAFF. For the CDR3, the DNA is TGCGCCAGCAGTCGCTCCCCCCCGAGACAGGGGGGGATGAACACTGAAGCTTTCTTT.

This chain links TRBV27 with TRBJ1-4, with TRBD1 as a possible D gene (6 bases). This CDR3 spans 15 amino acids. The V gene lost 3 bases and the J gene lost 7 bases, with 15 bases spanning the gap. Germline V CDR1 and CDR2: MNHEY, SMNVEV (reference sequence). CDR3 bases: TGTGCCAGCAGTTTTGTGGGGAGGGGGACTGAAAAACTGTTTTTT. This translates into CASSFVGRGTEKLFF.

The CDR3 protein is CASSLLSTGSGPGANVLTF. CDR3 nucleotides: TGTGCCAGCAGTTTACTCTCGACAGGGTCAGGTCCTGGGGCCAACGTCCTGACTTTC. The chain combines TRBV27 with TRBJ2-6; TRBD1 aligns across 7 bases. The CDR3 length is 19 residues. V trimming: 2 bases; J trimming: 2 bases; junction bases outside the gene matches: 12. CDR1 is MNHEY and CDR2 is SMNVEV in the germline V gene (reference sequence).

The chain is built from TRBV5-1 and TRBJ2-7; 9 bases line up with TRBD2. Trimming removed 4 bases from V and 2 bases from J; junction bases left unmatched: 10. Per germline, CDR1 SGHRS and CDR2 YFSETQ. This CDR3 contains 16 residues. CDR3 in amino acids: CASSRGGLAGTYEQYF. Here the CDR3 DNA reads TGCGCCAGCAGCCGCGGCGGCCTAGCGGGGACCTACGAGCAGTACTTC.